Shown below are 14 T cell receptor beta chains from a single sample sequenced in a study of cytomegalovirus exposure and HLA in healthy donors (dated by TCRdb to about 2017). The library was built by means of the immunoSEQ multiplex PCR assay. TCRdb re-hosts the immuneACCESS table, in-frame sequences only. Its copies lack some clones; in the studies checked, an unresolved V gene accounts for under half of them, and the cause for the rest is not known. In this sample the table shows 140,000 to 150,000 clones, about 95% of which occur a single time. The ten top clones hold 1.5% to 2% of the sample. Sequencing input: PBMCs. The receptors come from a man in his late teens or twenties in good health and CMV-seropositive.

This sequence joins TRBV7-9 and TRBJ2-1, with D perhaps matching TRBD2 (5 bases). From germline, CDR1 is SEHNR and CDR2 FQNEAQ (reference sequence). The CDR3 runs 19 residues. V was trimmed by 5 bases and J by 0 bases, leaving 23 bases between them. The CDR3 reads CASSAKQRTAAFSYNEQFF. The DNA for the CDR3 is TGTGCCAGCAGCGCAAAGCAGCGGACCGCCGCCTTCTCCTACAATGAGCAGTTCTTC.

V is TRBV27 and J is TRBJ2-3, with no clear D. CDR1 and CDR2 from the germline V gene are MNHEY and SMNVEV (reference sequence). This CDR3 is built from 13 residues. Trimming left V 5 bases short and J 5 bases short, with 11 bases between. The CDR3 protein is CASSVYIGDTQYF. CDR3 nucleotide sequence: TGTGCCAGCAGTGTCTATATCGGAGATACGCAGTATTTT.

The table lists this clone with a count of one. The chain carries TRBV15 and TRBJ2-2; 8 bases agree with TRBD2. CDR1 and CDR2 from the germline V gene are LNHNV and YYDKDF (reference sequence). This CDR3 has 15 amino acids. V lost 3 bases, J lost 5 bases, and 5 bases stayed unmatched. The CDR3, as DNA: TGTGCCACCAGCAGCCCGGGACTAGTGACCGGGGAGCTGTTTTTT. It encodes CATSSPGLVTGELFF. The variable domain in full, with the rest retrieved from reference TRBV15 and TRBJ2-2, is DAMVIQNPRYQVTQFGKPVTLSCSQTLNHNVMYWYQQKSSQAPKLLFHYYDKDFNNEADTPDNFQSRRPNTSFCFLDIRSPGLGDTAMYLCATSSPGLVTGELFFGEGSRLTVL.

This chain links TRBV4-1 with TRBJ2-7; 12 bases fit TRBD2. Germline V CDR1 and CDR2: MGHRA, YSYEKL. V gave up 4 bases and J gave up 0 bases; unmatched junction bases: 10. CDR3 size: 18 residues. CDR3 loop: CASSLAPGLAGHSYEQYF. CDR3 DNA: TGCGCCAGCAGCCTAGCACCGGGACTAGCGGGTCACTCCTACGAGCAGTACTTC.

V is TRBV2 and J is TRBJ2-7; D remains ambiguous. V shed 6 bases and J shed 1 base, with 10 bases lying between them. The CDR3 has 13 amino acids. Germline lookup yields CDR1 SNHLY and CDR2 FYNNEI. CDR3 sequence: CASRTSQSYEQYF. The CDR3, as DNA: TGTGCCAGCAGGACTTCTCAGTCCTACGAGCAGTACTTC.

The chain links TRBV6-1 to TRBJ2-7, with 7 bases that match TRBD1. Germline V lookup: CDR1 MNHNS, CDR2 SASEGT. The CDR3 contains 14 residues. V lost 3 bases to trimming and J lost 5 bases; unmatched junction nucleotides: 7. CDR3 region: CASSEIGQDHEQYF. The CDR3 nucleotides are TGTGCCAGCAGTGAGATAGGACAGGACCACGAGCAGTACTTC.

The CDR3 bases are TGTGCCAGCAGTGAAGGCAGAATGGTATTGGCTTTCTTT. It specifies CASSEGRMVLAFF. This sequence joins TRBV2 and TRBJ1-1; D is uncertain. Germline CDR1 reads SNHLY; CDR2 reads FYNNEI. The CDR3 covers 13 residues. Trimming pared 1 base from V and 11 bases from J, leaving 14 bases between.

The chain uses TRBV5-4 and TRBJ2-3, with a possible D match to TRBD2 (6 bases). Trimming pared 4 bases from V and 1 base from J, leaving 19 bases between. The CDR3 contains 17 residues. Germline V gives CDR1 SGHNT, CDR2 YYREEE (reference sequence). This CDR3 is CASSPGLSGGGTDTQYF. The CDR3 nucleotides are TGTGCCAGCAGCCCTGGTCTATCCGGCGGGGGCACAGATACGCAGTATTTT.

J is TRBJ2-7 and V is TRBV5-6; weak D call: TRBD2 (5 bases). CDR1 SGHDT and CDR2 YYEEEE come from the germline V gene. This CDR3 region has 14 residues. Between the trimmed V and J ends, which lost 4 bases and 3 bases, there was a span of 14 bases. CDR3 nucleotide sequence: TGTGCCAGCAGCCGGGGAGTTTGGAACTACGAGCAGTACTTC. This codes for CASSRGVWNYEQYF.

The chain joins TRBV27 to TRBJ2-1; 10 bases fit TRBD2. Germline V lookup: CDR1 MNHEY, CDR2 SMNVEV (reference sequence). The ends lost 5 bases at V and 4 bases at J; junction bases unmatched: 2. The CDR3 has 14 amino acids. The CDR3 coding sequence is TGTGCCAGCAGTCTAGCGGGAGTTTACAATGAGCAGTTCTTC. It encodes CASSLAGVYNEQFF.

The chain has TRBV11-2 and TRBJ2-7; TRBD2 matches at 7 bases. The CDR3 is 13 amino acids. With V trimmed by 10 bases and J by 3 bases, 9 bases remained unmatched. Germline values: CDR1 SGHAT, CDR2 FQNNGV. CDR3 sequence reads: CATGRGRNYEQYF. The CDR3 DNA is TGTGCCACGGGGAGGGGTCGGAACTACGAGCAGTACTTC.

The V call is TRBV2, the J call TRBJ1-1; weak D call: TRBD1 (5 bases). The germline gives CDR1 SNHLY, CDR2 FYNNEI. Trimming took 4 bases from V and 2 from J, leaving 14 bases between them. The CDR3 spans 15 residues. The CDR3 sequence: CASSADSAVNTEAFF. Written as DNA, the CDR3 is TGTGCCAGCAGTGCCGACAGTGCAGTTAACACTGAAGCTTTCTTT.

The chain employs TRBV7-2 and TRBJ2-1; D is unresolved. Germline CDR1 is SGHTA and CDR2 is FQGNSA. Trimming removed 7 bases at V and 0 bases at J, with 13 bases between. This CDR3 comprises 15 residues. The CDR3 DNA is TGTGCCAGCACCAATTTCCTTAGCTCCTACAATGAGCAGTTCTTC. The encoded protein is CASTNFLSSYNEQFF.

The chain has TRBV28 and TRBJ2-5; 14 bases fit TRBD2. The CDR3 length is 14 residues. Germline values: CDR1 MDHEN, CDR2 SYDVKM. The J segment lost 4 bases and the V segment lost 7 bases, leaving 2 bases of the junction unmatched. The CDR3, as DNA: TGTGCCAGCAAGACTAGCGGGAGGGTAGAGACCCAGTACTTC. Amino acid sequence: CASKTSGRVETQYF. Supplemented by reference TRBV28 and TRBJ2-5, the full variable domain reads DVKVTQSSRYLVKRTGEKVFLECVQDMDHENMFWYRQDPGLGLRLIYFSYDVKMKEKGDIPEGYSVSREKKERFSLILESASTNQTSMYLCASKTSGRVETQYFGPGTRLLVL.